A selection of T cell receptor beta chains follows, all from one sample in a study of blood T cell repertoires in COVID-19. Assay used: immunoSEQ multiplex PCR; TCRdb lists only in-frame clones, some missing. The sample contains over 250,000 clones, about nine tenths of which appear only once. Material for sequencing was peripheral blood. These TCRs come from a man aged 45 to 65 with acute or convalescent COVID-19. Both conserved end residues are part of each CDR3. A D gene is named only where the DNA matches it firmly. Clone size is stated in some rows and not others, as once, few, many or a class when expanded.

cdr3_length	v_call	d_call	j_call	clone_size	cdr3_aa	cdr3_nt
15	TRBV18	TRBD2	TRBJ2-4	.	CASSPQSGGYDIQYF	TGTGCCAGCTCACCCCAAAGCGGGGGTTATGACATTCAGTACTTC
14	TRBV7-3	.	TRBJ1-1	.	CASSLYGEGAEAFF	TGTGCCAGCAGCTTATACGGCGAGGGCGCTGAAGCTTTCTTT
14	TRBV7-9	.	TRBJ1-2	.	CASSQRQERYGYTF	TGTGCCAGCAGCCAAAGACAGGAGAGATATGGCTACACCTTC
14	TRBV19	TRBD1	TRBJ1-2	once	CASSPRGTFIGYTF	TGTGCCAGTAGCCCCAGGGGGACTTTTATAGGCTACACCTTC
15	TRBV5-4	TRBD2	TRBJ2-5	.	CASSAGTSGEETQYF	TGTGCCAGCAGCGCCGGGACTAGCGGGGAAGAGACCCAGTACTTC
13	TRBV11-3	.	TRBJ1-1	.	CASSLDAGAEAFF	TGTGCCAGCAGCTTAGATGCAGGTGCCGAAGCTTTCTTT
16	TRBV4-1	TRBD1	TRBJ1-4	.	CASSPPEAGGNEKLFF	TGCGCCAGCAGCCCCCCTGAGGCAGGGGGAAATGAAAAACTGTTTTTT
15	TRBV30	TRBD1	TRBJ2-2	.	CAWRALGQGSGELFF	TGTGCCTGGAGGGCACTAGGACAGGGAAGCGGGGAGCTGTTTTTT
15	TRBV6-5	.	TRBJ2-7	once	CAARGHGGKAYEQYF	TGTGCCGCCAGGGGCCACGGGGGGAAGGCCTACGAGCAGTACTTC
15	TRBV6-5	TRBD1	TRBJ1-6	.	CASRAWDRNNSPLHF	TGTGCCAGCAGGGCGTGGGACAGAAACAATTCACCCCTCCACTTT
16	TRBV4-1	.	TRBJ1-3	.	CASSQDPRGSGNTIYF	TGCGCCAGCAGCCAAGATCCAAGGGGTTCAGGAAACACCATATATTTT
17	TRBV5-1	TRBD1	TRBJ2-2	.	CASRSDRDRGRPGELFF	TGCGCCAGCAGGTCTGACCGGGACAGGGGGCGCCCCGGGGAGCTGTTTTTT
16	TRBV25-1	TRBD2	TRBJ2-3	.	CASNPGLAGTTDTQYF	TGTGCCAGCAACCCGGGACTAGCGGGAACCACAGATACGCAGTATTTT
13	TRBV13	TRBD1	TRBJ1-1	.	CASSSRQGTEAFF	TGTGCCAGCAGCTCTCGACAGGGCACTGAAGCTTTCTTT
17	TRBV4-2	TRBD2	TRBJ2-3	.	CASSPGGTSGGTDTQYF	TGTGCCAGCAGCCCTGGGGGGACTAGCGGGGGCACAGATACGCAGTATTTT
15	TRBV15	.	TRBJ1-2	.	CATSSRQANPGGYTF	TGTGCCACCAGCTCCCGACAGGCTAACCCTGGGGGCTACACCTTC
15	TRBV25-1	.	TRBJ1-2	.	CASSVWRGADYGYTF	TGTGCCAGCAGTGTCTGGCGTGGGGCAGACTATGGCTACACCTTC
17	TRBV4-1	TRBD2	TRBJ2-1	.	CASSQPPGASGGSEQFF	TGCGCCAGCAGCCAGCCCCCCGGGGCTAGCGGGGGATCTGAGCAGTTCTTC
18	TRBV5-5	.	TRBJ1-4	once	CASSFRGGRGAGVEKLFF	TGTGCCAGCAGCTTCCGCGGAGGGAGGGGGGCAGGCGTAGAAAAACTGTTTTTT
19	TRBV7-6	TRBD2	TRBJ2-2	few	CASSPAPLAGNANTGELFF	TGTGCCAGCAGCCCTGCCCCACTAGCGGGTAACGCGAACACCGGGGAGCTGTTTTTT
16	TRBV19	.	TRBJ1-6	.	CASSIGWTLVRSPLHF	TGTGCCAGTAGTATTGGTTGGACACTGGTTCGATCACCCCTCCACTTT
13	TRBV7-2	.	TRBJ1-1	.	CASSLGANTEAFF	TGTGCCAGCAGCTTAGGGGCGAACACTGAAGCTTTCTTT
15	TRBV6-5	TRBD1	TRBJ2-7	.	CASSWGQLSSYEQYF	TGTGCCAGCAGCTGGGGACAGCTGAGCTCCTACGAGCAGTACTTC
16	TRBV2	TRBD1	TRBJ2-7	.	CASREPGQGLIDEQYF	TGTGCCAGCAGAGAGCCGGGACAGGGTTTAATCGACGAGCAGTACTTC
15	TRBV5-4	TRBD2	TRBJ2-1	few	CASSFTSGLYNEQFF	TGTGCCAGCAGCTTTACTAGCGGATTATACAATGAGCAGTTCTTC
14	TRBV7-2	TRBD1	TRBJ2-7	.	CASSPGQAPPEQYF	TGTGCCAGCAGCCCTGGACAGGCCCCTCCCGAGCAGTACTTC
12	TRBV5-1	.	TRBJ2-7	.	CASRGLFYEQYF	TGCGCCAGCAGGGGGCTTTTCTACGAGCAGTACTTC
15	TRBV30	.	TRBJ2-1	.	CASPGERGNYNEQFF	TGTGCCTCCCCAGGGGAGCGGGGAAATTACAATGAGCAGTTCTTC
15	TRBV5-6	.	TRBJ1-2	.	CASSFLTDGSYGYTF	TGTGCCAGCAGCTTCTTGACGGACGGGAGCTATGGCTACACCTTC
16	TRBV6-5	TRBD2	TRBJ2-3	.	CASSYIFTSGTDTQYF	TGTGCCAGCAGTTATATCTTTACTAGCGGAACAGATACGCAGTATTTT
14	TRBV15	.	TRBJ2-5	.	CATSTRGLGETQYF	TGTGCCACCAGCACCAGGGGCTTGGGTGAGACCCAGTACTTC